The T cell receptor beta chain described here comes from a study of T cell clonality in common variable immunodeficiency. The study's findings and limits: Compared with controls, CVID subjects had fewer shared TCRbeta clones.

This clone was detected only a few times. What it recognizes is unknown. The CDR3 extends 3 residues past the end of the read, so its final part is completed from the germline J gene. CDR1 is SEHNR, CDR2 FQNEAQ, per germline (reference sequence). The CDR3 has 10 residues. The data were produced by immunoSEQ multiplex PCR, yet TCRdb's version contains in-frame clones alone and is incomplete. This repertoire holds around 81,000 clones, and none appear only once. The sequence was obtained from a person between 18 and 75 years old in good health. The sequenced material came from peripheral blood mononuclear cells. The V gene is TRBV7-9, the J gene TRBJ1-3, with D uncertain. CDR3 DNA (partial): TGTGGGGCCGCTGGAAACACC. Its translation: CGAAGNT. The CDR3 in full is CGAAGNTIYF.